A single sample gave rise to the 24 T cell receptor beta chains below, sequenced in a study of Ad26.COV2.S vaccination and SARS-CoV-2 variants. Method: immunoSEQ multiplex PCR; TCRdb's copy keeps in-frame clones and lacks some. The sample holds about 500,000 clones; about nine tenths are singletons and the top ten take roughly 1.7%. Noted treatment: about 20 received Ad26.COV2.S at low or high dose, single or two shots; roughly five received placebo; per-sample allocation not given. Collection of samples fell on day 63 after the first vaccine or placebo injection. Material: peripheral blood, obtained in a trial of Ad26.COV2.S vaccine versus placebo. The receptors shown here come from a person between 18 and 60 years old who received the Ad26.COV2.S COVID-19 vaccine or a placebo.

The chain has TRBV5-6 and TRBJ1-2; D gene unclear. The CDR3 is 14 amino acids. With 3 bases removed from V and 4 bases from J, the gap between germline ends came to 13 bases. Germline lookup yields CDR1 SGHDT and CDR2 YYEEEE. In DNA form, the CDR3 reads TGTGCCAGCAGCTCCTATACAGACCTCTATGGCTACACCTTC. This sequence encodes CASSSYTDLYGYTF. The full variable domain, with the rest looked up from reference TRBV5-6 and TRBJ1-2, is DAGVTQSPTHLIKTRGQQVTLRCSPKSGHDTVSWYQQALGQGPQFIFQYYEEEERQRGNFPDRFSGHQFPNYSSELNVNALLLGDSALYLCASSSYTDLYGYTFGSGTRLTVV.

The CDR3 region is CASSILGGHSNQPQHF. The CDR3, as DNA: TGTGCCAGTAGTATTTTGGGGGGACATAGCAATCAGCCCCAGCATTTT. The chain uses TRBV19 and TRBJ1-5, with TRBD1 as a possible D gene (6 bases). The ends were cut back, 3 bases at V and 0 bases at J, with 12 bases in the middle. Germline CDR1 is LNHDA and CDR2 is SQIVND (reference sequence). The CDR3 extends over 16 amino acids.

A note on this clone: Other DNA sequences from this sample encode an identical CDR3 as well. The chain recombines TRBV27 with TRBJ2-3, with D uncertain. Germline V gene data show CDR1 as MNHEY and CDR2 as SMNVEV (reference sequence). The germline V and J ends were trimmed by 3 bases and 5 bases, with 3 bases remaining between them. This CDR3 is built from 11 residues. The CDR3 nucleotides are TGTGCCAGCAGTTTGGGAGATACGCAGTATTTT. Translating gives CASSLGDTQYF.

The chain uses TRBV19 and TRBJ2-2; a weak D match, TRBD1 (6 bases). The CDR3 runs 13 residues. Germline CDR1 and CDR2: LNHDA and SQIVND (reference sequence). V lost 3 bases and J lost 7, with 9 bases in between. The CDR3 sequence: CASSISRGGELFF. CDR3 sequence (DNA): TGTGCCAGTAGTATTTCCAGGGGCGGGGAGCTGTTTTTT.

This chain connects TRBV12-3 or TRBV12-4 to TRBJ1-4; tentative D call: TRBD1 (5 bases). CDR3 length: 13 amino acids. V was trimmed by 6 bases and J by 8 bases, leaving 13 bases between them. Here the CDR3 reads CASSLGVGEKLFF. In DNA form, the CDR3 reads TGTGCCAGCAGCCTGGGGGTAGGCGAAAAACTGTTTTTT.

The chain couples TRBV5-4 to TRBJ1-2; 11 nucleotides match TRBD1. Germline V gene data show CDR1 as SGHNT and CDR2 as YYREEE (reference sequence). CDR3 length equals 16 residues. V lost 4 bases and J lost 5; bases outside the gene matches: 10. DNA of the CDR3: TGTGCCAGCAGCCCCCTGACGGGACAGGGGGAGTATGGCTACACCTTC. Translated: CASSPLTGQGEYGYTF.

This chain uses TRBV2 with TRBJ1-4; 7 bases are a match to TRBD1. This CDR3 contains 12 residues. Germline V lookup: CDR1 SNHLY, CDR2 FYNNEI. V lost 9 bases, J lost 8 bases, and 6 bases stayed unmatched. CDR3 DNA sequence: TGTGCCAGTCGACAGGGAGGCGAAAAACTGTTTTTT. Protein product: CASRQGGEKLFF.

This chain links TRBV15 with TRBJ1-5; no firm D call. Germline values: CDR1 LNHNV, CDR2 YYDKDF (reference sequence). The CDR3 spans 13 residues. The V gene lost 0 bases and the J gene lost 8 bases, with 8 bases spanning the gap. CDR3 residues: CATSRDIREPQHF. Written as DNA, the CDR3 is TGTGCCACCAGCAGAGATATAAGGGAGCCCCAGCATTTT.

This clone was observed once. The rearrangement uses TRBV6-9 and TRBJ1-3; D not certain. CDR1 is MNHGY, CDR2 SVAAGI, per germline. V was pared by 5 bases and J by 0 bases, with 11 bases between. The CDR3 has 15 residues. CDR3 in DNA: TGTGCCAGCAGTCGGCCGCAGTACTCTGGAAACACCATATATTTT. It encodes CASSRPQYSGNTIYF.

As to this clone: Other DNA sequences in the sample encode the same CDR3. This CDR3 reads CASSLVGNTEAFF. The CDR3 region has the DNA TGTGCCAGCAGTTTAGTCGGGAACACTGAAGCTTTCTTT. The chain recombines TRBV12-3 or TRBV12-4 with TRBJ1-1; D gene uncertain. This CDR3 comprises 13 residues. Trimming took off 1 base at V and 1 base at J, with 4 bases between the two ends.

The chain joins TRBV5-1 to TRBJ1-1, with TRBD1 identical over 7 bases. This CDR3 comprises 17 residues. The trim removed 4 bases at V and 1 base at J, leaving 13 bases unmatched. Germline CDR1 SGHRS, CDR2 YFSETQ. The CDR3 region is CASSRIALQGTNTEAFF. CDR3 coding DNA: TGCGCCAGCAGCCGAATAGCCCTACAGGGGACGAACACTGAAGCTTTCTTT.

The CDR3 loop is CASTIVRANNEQFF. In DNA form, the CDR3 reads TGTGCCAGCACAATTGTCAGGGCTAACAATGAGCAGTTCTTC. V is TRBV2 and J is TRBJ2-1; possibly TRBD1 for D (5 bases). The CDR3 contains 14 residues. Between the trimmed V and J ends, which lost 7 bases and 5 bases, there was a span of 15 bases. CDR1 SNHLY and CDR2 FYNNEI come from the germline V gene.

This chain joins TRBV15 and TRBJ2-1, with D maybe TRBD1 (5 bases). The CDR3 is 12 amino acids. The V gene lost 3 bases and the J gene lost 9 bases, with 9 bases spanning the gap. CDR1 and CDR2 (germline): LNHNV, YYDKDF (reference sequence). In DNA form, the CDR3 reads TGTGCCACCAGCAGTTCCAGGGCTGAGCAGTTCTTC. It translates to CATSSSRAEQFF.

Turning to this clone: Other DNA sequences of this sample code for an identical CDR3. In DNA, the CDR3 is TGTGCCAGCAGCTTGGGAGGTGAGCAGTTCTTC. Its translation: CASSLGGEQFF. The chain is built from TRBV7-9 and TRBJ2-1; maybe TRBD2 (6 bases). The germline gives CDR1 SEHNR, CDR2 FQNEAQ (reference sequence). V lost 3 bases to trimming and J lost 9 bases, with 6 bases between them. This CDR3 region has 11 residues.

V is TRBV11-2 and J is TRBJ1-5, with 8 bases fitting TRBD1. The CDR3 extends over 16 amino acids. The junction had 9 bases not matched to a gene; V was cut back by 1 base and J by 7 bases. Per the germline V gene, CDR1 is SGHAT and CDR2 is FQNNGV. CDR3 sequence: CASSLGGQGARQPQHF. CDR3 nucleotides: TGTGCCAGCAGCTTAGGCGGCCAGGGGGCGAGGCAGCCCCAGCATTTT. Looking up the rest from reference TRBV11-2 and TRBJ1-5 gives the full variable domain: EAGVAQSPRYKIIEKRQSVAFWCNPISGHATLYWYQQILGQGPKLLIQFQNNGVVDDSQLPKDRFSAERLKGVDSTLKIQPAKLEDSAVYLCASSLGGQGARQPQHFGDGTRLSIL.

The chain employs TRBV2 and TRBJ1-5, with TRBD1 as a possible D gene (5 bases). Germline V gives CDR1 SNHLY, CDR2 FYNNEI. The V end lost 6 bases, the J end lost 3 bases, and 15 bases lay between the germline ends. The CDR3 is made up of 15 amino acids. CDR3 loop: CASSPRGRNNQPQHF. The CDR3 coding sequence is TGTGCCAGCAGCCCCCGGGGCCGAAACAATCAGCCCCAGCATTTT.

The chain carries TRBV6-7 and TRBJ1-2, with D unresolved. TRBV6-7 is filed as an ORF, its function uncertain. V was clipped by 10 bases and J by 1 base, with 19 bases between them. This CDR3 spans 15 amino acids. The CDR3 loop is CAIPPDRDGNYGYTF. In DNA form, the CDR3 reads TGTGCCATTCCCCCGGACCGAGACGGTAACTATGGCTACACCTTC.

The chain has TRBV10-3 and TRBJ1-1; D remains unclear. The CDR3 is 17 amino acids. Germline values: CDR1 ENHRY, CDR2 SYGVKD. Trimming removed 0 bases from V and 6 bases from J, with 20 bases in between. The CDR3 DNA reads TGTGCCATCAGTGAGTCCTATGTCGGCCTCCGTACTTCTGAAGCTTTCTTT. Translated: CAISESYVGLRTSEAFF.

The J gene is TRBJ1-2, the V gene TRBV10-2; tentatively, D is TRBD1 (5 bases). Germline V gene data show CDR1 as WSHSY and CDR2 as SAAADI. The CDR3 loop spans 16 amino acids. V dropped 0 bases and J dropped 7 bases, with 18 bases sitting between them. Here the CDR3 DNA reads TGCGCCAGCAGTGAGTCGGCAGGGAACCCCCCGGGTGGCTACACCTTC. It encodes CASSESAGNPPGGYTF.

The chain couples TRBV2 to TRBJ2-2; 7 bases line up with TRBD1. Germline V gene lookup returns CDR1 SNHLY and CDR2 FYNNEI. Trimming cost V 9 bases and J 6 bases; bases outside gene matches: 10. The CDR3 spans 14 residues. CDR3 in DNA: TGTGCCAGACAACCTAGGGGGCGTCCCGGGGAGCTGTTTTTT. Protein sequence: CARQPRGRPGELFF.

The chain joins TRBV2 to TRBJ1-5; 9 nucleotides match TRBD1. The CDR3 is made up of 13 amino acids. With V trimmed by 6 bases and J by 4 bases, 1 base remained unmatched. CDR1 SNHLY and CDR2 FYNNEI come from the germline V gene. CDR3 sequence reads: CASRDRGNQPQHF. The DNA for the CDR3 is TGTGCCAGCAGAGACAGGGGGAATCAGCCCCAGCATTTT.

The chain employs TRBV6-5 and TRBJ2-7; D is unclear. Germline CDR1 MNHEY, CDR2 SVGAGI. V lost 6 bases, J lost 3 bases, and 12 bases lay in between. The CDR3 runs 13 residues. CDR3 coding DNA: TGTGCCAGCAGCCGTAGTGCCCGCTACGAGCAGTACTTC. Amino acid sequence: CASSRSARYEQYF.

CDR3 in amino acids: CASKRGGHGEQFF. The CDR3 DNA reads as TGTGCCAGTAAGCGGGGGGGCCACGGTGAGCAGTTCTTC. This chain joins TRBV19 and TRBJ2-1; TRBD2 agrees at 10 bases. CDR1 and CDR2 from the germline V gene are LNHDA and SQIVND (reference sequence). V was clipped by 7 bases and J by 9 bases; unmatched bases: 6. The CDR3 runs to 13 residues.

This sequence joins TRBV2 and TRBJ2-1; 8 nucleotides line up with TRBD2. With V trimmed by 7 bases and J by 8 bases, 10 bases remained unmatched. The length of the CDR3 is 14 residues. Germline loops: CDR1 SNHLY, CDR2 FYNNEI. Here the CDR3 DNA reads TGTGCCAGCACGAGCGGGGGCCGCGGGCATGAGCAGTTCTTC. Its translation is CASTSGGRGHEQFF.